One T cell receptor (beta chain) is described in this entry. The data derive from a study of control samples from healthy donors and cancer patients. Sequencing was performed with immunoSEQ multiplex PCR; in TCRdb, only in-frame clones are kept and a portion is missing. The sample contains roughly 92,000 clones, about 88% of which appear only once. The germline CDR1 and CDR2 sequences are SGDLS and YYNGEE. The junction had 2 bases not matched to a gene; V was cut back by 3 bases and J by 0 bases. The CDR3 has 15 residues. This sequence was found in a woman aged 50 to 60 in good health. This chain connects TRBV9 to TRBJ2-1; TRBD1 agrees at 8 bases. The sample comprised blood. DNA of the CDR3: TGTGCCAGCAGCGCGGACAGGGCCTCCTACAATGAGCAGTTCTTC. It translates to CASSADRASYNEQFF.